This TCR beta chain was found in a study of OX40 agonist ivuxolimab in advanced cancers. Only one count was recorded for this clone. The antigen is undetermined. Measured with immunoSEQ multiplex PCR; TCRdb has only the in-frame clones, and not every one. The table lists about 69,000 clones, about three quarters of them singletons. Between the trimmed V and J ends, which lost 6 bases and 2 bases, there was a span of 9 bases. Per germline, CDR1 SGHTA and CDR2 FQGNSA. The CDR3 extends over 13 amino acids. Findings and limits, study-wide: Low normalized T-cell clonal expansion was additionally recorded for some nonresponders. CD8+ T cells (on average) carried more expanded clones than CD4+ T cells.

The sequence was obtained from an adult with an advanced solid tumor such as melanoma, head and neck, liver or kidney cancer. Sequenced material: CD4+ or CD8+ T cells sorted from blood, taken in a trial of the OX40 agonist ivuxolimab. J is TRBJ2-3 and V is TRBV7-2; D is unclear. The CDR3 DNA sequence: TGTGCCAGCAGTGCTACAGACACAGATACGCAGTATTTT. This encodes CASSATDTDTQYF.